The 4 T cell receptor beta chains presented below share a single source sample, sequenced in a study of blood T cell dynamics during melanoma immunotherapy. Overall study results and limits: The most clonal sorted CD8+ subset, immune-effector cells, was closest to cell-free DNA CDR3 sequences.

Some clones are missing from TCRdb's copy, which holds only in-frame ones; the method was immunoSEQ multiplex PCR. Here the sample spans more than 800 clones, 73% being singletons. No antigen has been assigned to these receptors. This sample's time point: week 3, after first cycle of checkpoint inhibitor. The CD3+ CD4- CD8+ CD45RA- CD45RO-high CD27- CCR7- memory phenotype defined TIE cells. This specimen consisted of CD8+ T cells from blood, obtained from a patient treated with checkpoint blockade. All receptors come from a human donor with melanoma.

The rearrangement links TRBV5-2 to TRBJ1-4. TRBV5-2 constitutes a pseudogene. The CDR3 is 13 amino acids. The CDR3 region is CASSPGSNEKLFF. CDR3 nucleotides: TGTGCCAGCAGCCCGGGATCTAATGAAAAACTGTTTTTT.

J is TRBJ1-2 and V is TRBV7-8; D not certain. The germline V gene has CDR1 SGHVS and CDR2 FQNEAQ. V shed 0 bases and J shed 2 bases, with 19 bases lying between them. The CDR3 covers 18 residues. The CDR3 sequence: CASSLARGVTLWNYGYTF. The DNA for the CDR3 is TGTGCCAGCAGCTTAGCTCGCGGAGTGACGTTATGGAACTATGGCTACACCTTC. The full variable domain, completed using reference TRBV7-8 and TRBJ1-2, is GAGVSQSPRYKVAKRGQDVALRCDPISGHVSLFWYQQALGQGPEFLTYFQNEAQLDKSGLPSDRFFAERPEGSVSTLKIQRTQQEDSAVYLCASSLARGVTLWNYGYTFGSGTRLTVV.

Written as DNA, the CDR3 is TGTGCCAGCTCACCCCCCGGGACTGGGATGCTCAATGAGCAGTTCTTC. As protein: CASSPPGTGMLNEQFF. The chain joins TRBV18 to TRBJ2-1, with a weak D call TRBD2 (6 bases). Germline CDR1 and CDR2: KGHSH and LQKENI. The CDR3 sequence is 16 residues long. The ends were cut back, 3 bases at V and 6 bases at J, with 18 bases in the middle. The full variable domain, in which reference TRBV18 and TRBJ2-1 provide the parts outside the CDR3, is NAGVMQNPRHLVRRRGQEARLRCSPMKGHSHVYWYRQLPEEGLKFMVYLQKENIIDESGMPKERFSAEFPKEGPSILRIQQVVRGDSAAYFCASSPPGTGMLNEQFFGPGTRLTVL.

The CDR3 nucleotides are TGTGCCAGCAGCGCCCTTTCTAGCGGGAGGGCAGGGCGCGAGCAGTACTTC. Amino acid sequence: CASSALSSGRAGREQYF. This chain connects TRBV7-6 to TRBJ2-7; 12 bases fit TRBD2. The CDR3 sequence is 17 residues long. Unmatched junction bases numbered 14, after V lost 5 bases and J lost 6 bases. Germline assignment: CDR1 SGHVS and CDR2 FNYEAQ.